This T cell receptor beta chain was sequenced during a study of cytomegalovirus exposure and HLA in healthy donors. The V and J ends lost 6 bases and 7 bases respectively, with 12 bases between them. Germline values: CDR1 MNHEY, CDR2 SVGAGI. This CDR3 has 12 amino acids. Study-wide results and caveats: A later analysis linked roughly 17,000 TCR beta sequences to HLA alleles at 0.05 false discovery rate. Confirmation was obtained in vitro that a few CMV-associated chains are specific for CMV antigens. Apart from CMV serostatus, no immune exposure information was available. The authors later found most CMV-associated TCR beta chains appeared HLA-restricted.

The sample holds a few counts of this clone. The antigen is unknown. The PCR made use of 60 Vbeta and 13 Jbeta primers. Libraries were prepared by immunoSEQ multiplex PCR; TCRdb keeps only in-frame clonotypes and omits some of them. The table has about 130,000 clones, 8% to 9.5% seen once. The rearrangement joins TRBV6-5 to TRBJ1-1, with D possibly TRBD1 on 5 matching bases. The sample comprised PBMCs. The TCR comes from a man in his forties or fifties in good health and CMV-seronegative. The CDR3 nucleotides read TGTGCCAGCAGATCCGACAGTTTTGAAGCTTTCTTT. This translates into CASRSDSFEAFF.